This paragraph reports one TCR beta chain. The record originates from a study of T cell responses to AZD1222 COVID-19 vaccine. TCRdb's copy holds only in-frame clones and misses some; the assay was immunoSEQ multiplex PCR. The sample lists 140,000 or so clones; 80% to 95% were seen once. CDR1 is MNHEY and CDR2 is SMNVEV in the germline V gene (reference sequence). CDR3 size: 14 residues. Trimming removed 6 bases at V and 1 base at J, with 12 bases between. The gene calls are TRBV27 and TRBJ1-1, with D unresolved. The specimen comprised peripheral blood, sampled 28 days after the second AZD1222 dose. This receptor was taken from an adult who received the AZD1222 COVID-19 vaccine. The CDR3 loop reads CASSSSGWNTEAFF. The CDR3 nucleotides read TGTGCCAGCAGCTCGTCGGGGTGGAACACTGAAGCTTTCTTT.